The 13 T cell receptor beta chains reported below all come from one sample, sequenced in a study of response to subunit inactivated influenza vaccine (dated by TCRdb to the late 2010s). Receptor libraries were prepared by RT-PCR. Sequencing was carried out with an Illumina HiSeq 2500. TCRdb handled the public reads itself, with Q25 trimming in fastp and clone calling in MiXCR, and kept productive beta chains. CDR3 protein sequences are deduplicated, and each keeps its most common genes and DNA. In this sample the table shows roughly 540,000 distinct CDR3 sequences, under 30% of which occur a single time. The ten largest make up approximately 3% of the sample. The sample also formed part of further work on T cells expressing NK-cell markers. Reported in the second study: 5'RACE template switching, by which a universal primer site and unique molecular identifiers were added, was used to make TCR beta cDNA libraries.

The sample was CD4+ T cells sorted from PBMCs, taken less than 13 days after vaccination. Receptor source: a man over 45 who received an inactivated influenza vaccine. Donor details come from another sample of the same person, matched by shared clones.

This clonotype occurred a few times. The chain recombines TRBV20-1 with TRBJ2-1; no clear D gene. Germline CDR1 reads DFQATT; CDR2 reads SNEGSKA (reference sequence). This CDR3 is built from 11 residues. The CDR3 protein is CKPLGFNEQFF. The CDR3 DNA sequence: TGCAAACCTCTAGGGTTCAATGAGCAGTTCTTC.

V is TRBV5-1 and J is TRBJ1-2, with D unresolved. The length of the CDR3 is 15 residues. Germline CDR1 reads SGHRS; CDR2 reads YFSETQ. V shed 1 base and J shed 5 bases, with 15 bases lying between them. This CDR3 reads CASSLSGLGEYGYTF. CDR3 nucleotides: TGCGCCAGCAGCTTGTCCGGGTTGGGAGAATATGGCTACACCTTC.

This clonotype was seen only a few times. V gene TRBV20-1 combines with J gene TRBJ2-2; 9 bases line up with TRBD2. Germline trimming cut 4 bases from V and 1 base from J; bases unmatched to any gene: 10. CDR3 length: 17 amino acids. Germline-derived CDR1 and CDR2 are DFQATT and SNEGSKA (reference sequence). Here the CDR3 reads CSAKGALLAGNTGELFF. CDR3 nucleotides: TGCAGTGCTAAGGGAGCACTACTAGCGGGGAACACCGGGGAGCTGTTTTTT.

This clonotype was seen a few times. The chain employs TRBV7-2 and TRBJ1-2; D is possibly TRBD1 (5 bases). The CDR3 is 15 amino acids. The germline V and J ends were trimmed by 0 bases and 0 bases, with 8 bases remaining between them. CDR1 and CDR2 (germline): SGHTA, FQGNSA. CDR3 nucleotides: TGTGCCAGCAGCTTAGCGATGGGGCCTAACTATGGCTACACCTTC. This sequence encodes CASSLAMGPNYGYTF.

The CDR3 region is CAGPAGHSPGTRNIQYF. The CDR3 region has the DNA TGTGCCGGCCCTGCTGGTCACAGCCCAGGGACAAGAAACATTCAGTACTTC. The chain employs TRBV6-1 and TRBJ2-4; D perhaps matches TRBD1 (6 bases). Germline CDR1 MNHNS, CDR2 SASEGT. This CDR3 spans 17 amino acids. V lost 11 bases and J 6 bases, leaving 29 bases between the germline ends.

This clonotype has just a few counts. In DNA, the CDR3 is TGTGCCAGCAGCTCCGTACGAGGACAGCCCCAGCATTTT. It translates to CASSSVRGQPQHF. This rearrangement joins TRBV7-2 to TRBJ1-5; D unclear. Per germline, CDR1 SGHTA and CDR2 FQGNSA. Trimming left V 4 bases short and J 7 bases short, with 11 bases between. This CDR3 spans 13 amino acids.

The CDR3 here is CASSLQGGGHYEQYF. CDR3 bases: TGTGCCAGCAGCTTGCAAGGCGGGGGGCACTACGAGCAGTACTTC. The genes are TRBV7-8 and TRBJ2-7; 8 nucleotides match TRBD2. CDR3 size: 15 residues. Germline lookup yields CDR1 SGHVS and CDR2 FQNEAQ. The junction had 7 bases not matched to a gene; V was cut back by 3 bases and J by 3 bases.

This clonotype showed up just once. The chain couples TRBV7-8 to TRBJ2-5; D possibly corresponds to TRBD1 (7 bases). The V gene's germline CDR1 is SGHVS and CDR2 FQNEAQ. This CDR3 contains 15 residues. Trimming removed 4 bases at V and 5 bases at J, with 17 bases between. The CDR3 DNA sequence: TGTGCCAGCAGCTCAGGGGGGTGGGAGGAGGAGACCCAGTACTTC. It translates to CASSSGGWEEETQYF.

The V call is TRBV12-3 or TRBV12-4, the J call TRBJ1-2, with a possible D match to TRBD1 (5 bases). The CDR3 length is 14 residues. Trimming cost V 7 bases and J 7 bases, with 19 bases left between them. DNA of the CDR3: TGTGCCAGCACCCTTTCCCCAGGGTCCTCTGGCTACACCTTC. Its protein product is CASTLSPGSSGYTF.

The rearrangement links TRBV11-3 to TRBJ2-3, with 8 bases matching TRBD1. With V trimmed by 3 bases and J by 6 bases, 8 bases remained unmatched. The length of the CDR3 is 15 residues. CDR1 is SGHNT, CDR2 YENEEA, per germline. In DNA form, the CDR3 reads TGTGCCAGCAGCTTCAGGGGGCGGCAAATGGATACGCAGTATTTT. Translating gives CASSFRGRQMDTQYF.

This clonotype has a handful of counts. The chain joins TRBV4-3 to TRBJ1-6, with 8 bases identical to TRBD1. CDR1 LGHNA and CDR2 YSLEER come from the germline V gene. Trimming cost V 0 bases and J 9 bases; bases outside gene matches: 7. The CDR3 has 16 amino acids. The CDR3 DNA is TGCGCCAGCAGCCAAGATGGTCAGGGGGCGACTTCACCCCTCCACTTT. The encoded protein is CASSQDGQGATSPLHF.

CDR3 bases: TGTGCCAGCAGCTTTCCCATCAGCGGAGAGTACGAGCAGTACTTC. It translates to CASSFPISGEYEQYF. The chain links TRBV7-2 to TRBJ2-7; possibly TRBD2 for D (5 bases). V gave up 3 bases and J gave up 4 bases, with 16 bases separating them. The length of the CDR3 is 15 residues. Per germline, CDR1 SGHTA and CDR2 FQGNSA.

This clonotype was observed a few times. The rearrangement joins TRBV20-1 to TRBJ2-1; unclear D gene. Trimming pared 6 bases from V and 6 bases from J, leaving 15 bases between. Germline loops: CDR1 DFQATT, CDR2 SNEGSKA (reference sequence). CDR3 length: 13 residues. Written as DNA, the CDR3 is TGCAGTGCCACGGACGGACCCCCCAATGAGCAGTTCTTC. Its protein product is CSATDGPPNEQFF.